This is a list of T cell receptor beta chains from one sample in a study of cytomegalovirus exposure and HLA in healthy donors. TCRdb's copy holds only in-frame clones and misses some; the assay was immunoSEQ multiplex PCR. This table has 150,000 or so clones, around 80% appearing once. The material sequenced was PBMCs. The origin of the receptors is a man younger than 40 in good health and CMV-seropositive. The CDR3 runs from the conserved cysteine through the conserved F or W. D genes are given only for firm matches. The listing skips clone size in some rows; elsewhere it reads once, few, many or a size class.

>TRBV2|-|TRBJ2-1|-
CASRVLASEQFF
>TRBV10-1|TRBD1|TRBJ2-2|-
CASSDGTVNTGELFF
>TRBV13|TRBD2|TRBJ2-1|-
CASSTTSGRSYNEQFF
>TRBV5-6|-|TRBJ2-1|-
CASSHPPTGWASYNEQFF
>TRBV5-5|-|TRBJ2-1|-
CASSYRAESSYNEQFF
>TRBV6-4|TRBD1|TRBJ1-2|-
CASSARDRGANGYTF
>TRBV25-1|-|TRBJ2-7|once
CASRGAGINYEQYF
>TRBV10-3|-|TRBJ1-4|-
CAISAIGRGDEKLFF
>TRBV30|TRBD2|TRBJ2-7|-
CAGSLANYYEQYF
>TRBV5-6|TRBD1|TRBJ2-2|-
CASSFAQGDTGELFF
>TRBV27|TRBD1|TRBJ2-7|once
CASSLSRGLAYEQYF
>TRBV11-2|TRBD2|TRBJ2-3|-
CASSLFPTSDTDTQYF
>TRBV9|TRBD2|TRBJ2-1|once
CASSVGGLAGGMNEQFF
>TRBV5-4|-|TRBJ2-2|-
CASSFHRVNTGELFF
>TRBV11-3|-|TRBJ2-3|once
CASSSPGERTDTQYF
>TRBV15|TRBD1|TRBJ2-5|-
CATSRAGTGFTQYF
>TRBV7-2|-|TRBJ1-5|-
CASSPKGWLNNQPQHF
>TRBV30|TRBD1|TRBJ1-2|-
CACDRDRRSYTF
>TRBV9|TRBD2|TRBJ2-7|-
CASSVGLAGVTYEQYF
>TRBV4-2|-|TRBJ2-7|-
CASSQTREISYEQYF
>TRBV7-8|-|TRBJ2-1|-
CASSLGAGYNEQFF
>TRBV9|TRBD1|TRBJ1-1|-
CASSVAGTGGTEAFF
>TRBV19|TRBD1|TRBJ1-1|-
CASSAKTGGADTEAFF
>TRBV5-6|-|TRBJ1-6|once
CASSLAPGWGDSPLHF
>TRBV4-3|-|TRBJ1-2|-
CASSQDPEGADGYTF
>TRBV19|TRBD1|TRBJ1-2|once
CASSSRDRGDYGYTF
>TRBV11-2|TRBD1|TRBJ2-1|-
CASRGTGQLNNEQFF
>TRBV6-1|-|TRBJ2-7|-
CASSSTRGSYEQYF
>TRBV28|-|TRBJ2-7|-
CASSLRYPYEQYF
>TRBV30|-|TRBJ1-2|-
CAWSSTQAHGYTF
>TRBV2|TRBD1|TRBJ1-1|-
CASSDGQGFTEAFF
>TRBV28|-|TRBJ1-4|-
CASSYPLATTNEKLFF
>TRBV5-4|TRBD2|TRBJ2-3|-
CASSLGHLAGGPTDTQYF
>TRBV5-1|TRBD2|TRBJ2-1|-
CASSHGPGQGGNEQFF
>TRBV7-2|TRBD2|TRBJ2-5|-
CASSFIAGQETQYF
>TRBV7-2|-|TRBJ2-1|-
CASSFASYNEQFF
>TRBV5-1|-|TRBJ1-1|-
CASSLADRGLTEAFF
>TRBV5-1|-|TRBJ2-7|-
CASQSRGPSYEQYF
>TRBV27|-|TRBJ2-7|-
CASSLEGLDEQYF
>TRBV19|-|TRBJ2-1|-
CASSSRDIQFF
>TRBV5-4|TRBD2|TRBJ2-7|-
CASSLVGGGAYEQYF
>TRBV19|-|TRBJ1-1|-
CASSATKRLGTEAFF
>TRBV6-5|-|TRBJ2-5|-
CASSYSGGPETQYF
>TRBV4-3|TRBD2|TRBJ2-1|-
CASSQGTRFNEQFF
>TRBV6-5|-|TRBJ2-3|-
CASIPRGGRPDTQYF
>TRBV27|-|TRBJ2-3|-
CASRFSSASDTQYF
>TRBV28|-|TRBJ1-1|few
CASSLLGVTEAFF
>TRBV19|-|TRBJ1-4|-
CASSPLNEKLFF
>TRBV4-2|-|TRBJ2-7|-
CASSQEGVASYEQYF
>TRBV4-3|-|TRBJ2-1|-
CASSQDMSSYNEQFF
>TRBV7-9|TRBD2|TRBJ2-5|-
CASSLVVVGGTETQYF
>TRBV6-5|-|TRBJ1-1|-
CASSYAGPGEAFF
>TRBV5-4|TRBD1|TRBJ2-3|-
CASSSDRVTDTQYF
>TRBV7-2|-|TRBJ1-1|-
CASIKGQWNTEAFF
>TRBV5-6|-|TRBJ2-1|-
CASSLLDPNNEQFF